Shown below are 14 T cell receptor delta chains from a single sample sequenced in a study of gamma-delta chains in newborns, infants, children (dated by TCRdb to about 2019). Sequencing was carried out with an Illumina MiSeq. Identical DNA sequences were merged into single rows after TCRdb reprocessed the public reads with CATT. Here the sample has over 3,000 delta-chain clones; 8% to 13% occur a single time. The top ten hold approximately 10% of the sample. Sequenced: blood. The receptors were gathered from a child who was a newborn, infant or young child, either healthy, febrile or measles-vaccinated (not recorded which).

With respect to this clone: The junction shows a germline mismatch at one end, possibly a read error. The chain has TRDV2 and TRDJ3; 8 positions match TRDD3. The germline CDR1 and CDR2 sequences are GEAIGNYY and EKD. The CDR3 loop spans 18 amino acids. The CDR3 protein is CACDNTGGSSWDTRRMFF. The CDR3 coding sequence is TGTGCCTGTGACAATACTGGGGGGAGCTCCTGGGACACCCGACGGATGTTTTTC.

By share, this clone counts as medium-sized. The chain couples TRDV2 to TRDJ3; 9 positions match TRDD3. The CDR3 length is 19 residues. With 4 bases clipped from V and 0 bases from J, the junction kept 9 bases outside the gene matches. Germline CDR1 and CDR2: GEAIGNYY and EKD. CDR3 bases: TGTGCCTGTGATACTGGGGGAGCATTATCCTCCTGGGACACCCGACAGATGTTTTTC. Its translation: CACDTGGALSSWDTRQMFF.

This clone was detected only a few times. This could be a read error, since a much larger clone is one nucleotide away. The gene calls are TRDV2 and TRDJ3; 9 bases map to TRDD3. V lost 5 bases and J lost 0; bases outside the gene matches: 7. The CDR3 extends over 18 amino acids. CDR1 and CDR2 (germline): GEAIGNYY, EKD. CDR3 in DNA: TGTGCCTGTGGTACTGGGGGACCCAGCTCCTGGGACACCCGACAGATGTTTTTC. The encoded protein is CACGTGGPSSWDTRQMFF.

This clone has just a few counts. A much larger clone is a single base away; this may be a read error. At the DNA level, this CDR3 is encoded by other sequences in the same sample as well. CDR3 amino acids: CACDTVGSGGPPTAQLFF. The CDR3 DNA reads as TGTGCCTGCGACACCGTGGGGTCTGGGGGGCCTCCGACAGCACAACTCTTCTTT. This chain links TRDV2 with TRDJ2; 7 nucleotides match TRDD3. Germline-derived CDR1 and CDR2 are GEAIGNYY and EKD. The CDR3 contains 18 residues.

In this sample, this clone turned up a few times. This may arise from a read error, as a much more abundant clone is one base away. Other DNA sequences in the sample encode the same CDR3. CDR3 region: CACDTAQLFF. CDR3 coding DNA: TGTGCCTGTGACACAGCGCAACTCTTCTTT. The gene calls are TRDV2 and TRDJ2, with D uncertain. The CDR3 runs 10 residues. Germline CDR1 and CDR2: GEAIGNYY and EKD.

To note about this clone: The TCRdb record carries a much larger clone's protein, which differs from this DNA's translation at residue 4; a read error is the likely cause, and the protein listed here is the DNA translation. The rearrangement joins TRDV2 to TRDJ2, with 8 bases aligning to TRDD3. Germline-derived CDR1 and CDR2 are GEAIGNYY and EKD. CDR3 length: 14 residues. The CDR3 region has the DNA TGTGCCTGTAACACCTGGGGGATGACAGCACAACTCTTCTTT. It translates to CACNTWGMTAQLFF.

This clone turned up a few times. The TCRdb record carries a much larger clone's protein, which differs from this DNA's translation at residue 11; a read error is the likely cause, and the protein listed here is the DNA translation. The chain has TRDV2 and TRDJ2; 7 bases agree with TRDD3. The CDR3 totals 13 residues. Looked up from germline, CDR1 is GEAIGNYY and CDR2 is EKD. The CDR3 here is CACDTWGTAQPFF. The CDR3, as DNA: TGTGCCTGTGACACCTGGGGGACAGCACAACCCTTCTTT.

A few counts support this clone. The sample has other DNA sequences that encode this CDR3 too. J is TRDJ3 and V is TRDV2; the D is unclear. The V gene lost 0 bases and the J gene lost 0 bases, with 5 bases spanning the gap. The CDR3 is 16 amino acids. Germline V CDR1 and CDR2: GEAIGNYY, EKD. The CDR3 sequence: CACDTASSWDTRQMFF. Written as DNA, the CDR3 is TGTGCCTGTGACACCGCAAGCTCCTGGGACACCCGACAGATGTTTTTC.

This clone is medium-sized (0.01 to 0.1%) in the sample. Other DNA sequences in this sample translate to the same CDR3. CDR3 sequence: CACDTGGPRDKLIF. For the CDR3, the DNA is TGTGCCTGTGACACTGGGGGACCCCGCGATAAACTCATCTTT. V is TRDV2 and J is TRDJ1; 7 nucleotides align to TRDD3. The CDR3 sequence is 14 residues long. V dropped 1 base and J dropped 4; count of bases not matched to a gene: 5. The germline V gene encodes CDR1 GEAIGNYY and CDR2 EKD.

As for this clone: A much larger clone differs by one base, so this may be a read error. Other nucleotide sequences in the sample specify the same CDR3. This chain uses TRDV2 with TRDJ3; TRDD3 agrees at 8 bases. The CDR3 runs 16 residues. J was trimmed by 3 bases and V by 3 bases; bases with no gene match: 3. Germline CDR1 and CDR2: GEAIGNYY and EKD. The CDR3 loop is CACDGTGGWDTRQMFF. DNA for the CDR3: TGTGCCTGTGACGGCACTGGGGGCTGGGACACCCGACAGATGTTTTTC.

The table lists this clone with a few counts. This is likely an artifact of a read error, given a far larger clone one base away. Other DNA sequences in the same sample also yield this CDR3. The J gene is TRDJ3, the V gene TRDV2; D is ambiguous. The CDR3 loop spans 16 amino acids. V lost 1 base to trimming and J lost 0 bases, with 6 bases between them. Germline V gene data show CDR1 as GEAIGNYY and CDR2 as EKD. The CDR3 region has the DNA TGTGCCTGTGACACGTGGGCCTCCTGGGACACCCGACAGATGTTTTTC. This translates into CACDTWASWDTRQMFF.

By its share, this clone is medium-sized. Other DNA sequences of this sample code for an identical CDR3. The chain has TRDV2 and TRDJ3, with 10 bases that match TRDD3. Germline CDR1 reads GEAIGNYY; CDR2 reads EKD. This CDR3 has 18 amino acids. The ends lost 3 bases at V and 2 bases at J; junction bases unmatched: 6. CDR3 sequence (DNA): TGTGCCTGTGACGTACTGGGGGATTTTACCTGGGACACCCGACAGATGTTTTTC. This translates into CACDVLGDFTWDTRQMFF.

This clone has more than one count but fewer than ten. A far larger clone is just one base off, so this is likely a read error. V gene TRDV2 combines with J gene TRDJ3, with 13 bases that match TRDD3. The CDR3 is made up of 19 amino acids. CDR1 and CDR2 from the germline V gene are GEAIGNYY and EKD. CDR3 amino acids: CACDILGDTSSWDTRQVFF. The CDR3 nucleotides read TGTGCCTGTGACATACTGGGGGATACGAGCTCCTGGGACACCCGACAGGTGTTTTTC.

This clone was picked up a small number of times. A much larger clone sits a single nucleotide away, making a read error possible. This sample also contains other DNA sequences that code for the same CDR3. The V and J genes are TRDV2 and TRDJ3; TRDD3 matches 11 bases. This CDR3 contains 18 residues. From germline, CDR1 is GEAIGNYY and CDR2 EKD. The CDR3 region has the DNA TGTGCCTGTGACATACTGGGGGATAAGGCCTGGGACACCCGACAAATGTTTTTC. This translates into CACDILGDKAWDTRQMFF.